Below, 7 T cell receptor beta chains from the same sample are listed, as sequenced in a study of blood T cells in healthy people across ages. Together with a sample-barcoded 5' primer, a J-beta primer mix was included in a second PCR lasting roughly 6 to 12 cycles. TCRdb reprocessed the 5' RACE reads via MiXCR and lists one record per CDR3 protein. The sample holds almost 1 million distinct CDR3 sequences; roughly 51% are singletons and the top ten take about a fifth. The sequenced material came from blood. Source of these receptors: a woman in her sixties or seventies in good health.

This clonotype was observed a handful of times. The chain is built from TRBV4-3 and TRBJ2-4; 13 positions agree with TRBD2. This CDR3 spans 16 amino acids. Germline assignment: CDR1 LGHNA and CDR2 YSLEER. V gave up 0 bases and J gave up 13 bases; unmatched junction bases: 9. The CDR3 sequence is CASSQESRTSGSEQYF. In DNA form, the CDR3 reads TGCGCCAGCAGCCAAGAGTCCCGGACTAGCGGGAGTGAGCAGTACTTC.

The chain joins TRBV20-1 to TRBJ2-2; 9 nucleotides line up with TRBD2. V was pared by 3 bases and J by 1 base, with 9 bases of the junction left unmatched. This CDR3 contains 17 residues. Per germline, CDR1 DFQATT and CDR2 SNEGSKA (reference sequence). The CDR3 bases are TGCAGTGCTAGCGTAGTAGCGGGAGACTTGAACACCGGGGAGCTGTTTTTT. This translates into CSASVVAGDLNTGELFF.

The CDR3 DNA reads TGTGCCAGCAGTCCCCTCGGGTTGGGGCGTGAGACCCAGTACTTC. This sequence encodes CASSPLGLGRETQYF. This chain uses TRBV27 with TRBJ2-5; perhaps TRBD1 as D (5 bases). This CDR3 spans 15 amino acids. V was pared by 5 bases and J by 5 bases, with 18 bases between. Germline V CDR1 and CDR2: MNHEY, SMNVEV (reference sequence).

CDR3 bases: TGTGCCAGCAGTCTCGACAGCGCGGGGGGCGAGACCCAGTACTTC. Amino acids: CASSLDSAGGETQYF. The chain joins TRBV6-2 or TRBV6-3 to TRBJ2-7, with TRBD2 matching 8 bases. The J call may be incorrect, as the DNA end agrees better with TRBJ2-5. The CDR3 covers 15 residues. Per germline, CDR1 MNHEY and CDR2 SVGEGT.

This clonotype occurred a few times. The V and J genes are TRBV7-2 and TRBJ1-2; D unclear. Trimming left V 1 base short and J 8 bases short, with 14 bases between. Germline V gene sequence: CDR1 SGHTA, CDR2 FQGNSA. This CDR3 spans 14 amino acids. CDR3 nucleotide sequence: TGTGCCAGCAGCTTAGGTTCCGGGAGAGGCGGCTACACCTTC. This sequence encodes CASSLGSGRGGYTF.

This clonotype has only a few counts. The J gene is TRBJ1-2, the V gene TRBV6-5, with D maybe TRBD1 (5 bases). CDR3 length: 13 amino acids. Germline V CDR1 and CDR2: MNHEY, SVGAGI. Trimming removed 8 bases at V and 8 bases at J, with 18 bases between. CDR3 bases: TGTGCCAGCCGGCCGGGAGGGGCCAGGGGCTACACCTTC. This translates into CASRPGGARGYTF.

The chain carries TRBV3-1 and TRBJ2-1; perhaps TRBD2 as D (7 bases). The CDR3 extends over 16 amino acids. CDR1 and CDR2 from the germline V gene are LGHDT and YNNKEL (reference sequence). V dropped 2 bases and J dropped 7 bases, with 18 bases sitting between them. CDR3 sequence (DNA): TGTGCCAGCAGCCAATCAGGGGAGGGGATCGGGAATGAGCAGTTCTTC. Protein: CASSQSGEGIGNEQFF.